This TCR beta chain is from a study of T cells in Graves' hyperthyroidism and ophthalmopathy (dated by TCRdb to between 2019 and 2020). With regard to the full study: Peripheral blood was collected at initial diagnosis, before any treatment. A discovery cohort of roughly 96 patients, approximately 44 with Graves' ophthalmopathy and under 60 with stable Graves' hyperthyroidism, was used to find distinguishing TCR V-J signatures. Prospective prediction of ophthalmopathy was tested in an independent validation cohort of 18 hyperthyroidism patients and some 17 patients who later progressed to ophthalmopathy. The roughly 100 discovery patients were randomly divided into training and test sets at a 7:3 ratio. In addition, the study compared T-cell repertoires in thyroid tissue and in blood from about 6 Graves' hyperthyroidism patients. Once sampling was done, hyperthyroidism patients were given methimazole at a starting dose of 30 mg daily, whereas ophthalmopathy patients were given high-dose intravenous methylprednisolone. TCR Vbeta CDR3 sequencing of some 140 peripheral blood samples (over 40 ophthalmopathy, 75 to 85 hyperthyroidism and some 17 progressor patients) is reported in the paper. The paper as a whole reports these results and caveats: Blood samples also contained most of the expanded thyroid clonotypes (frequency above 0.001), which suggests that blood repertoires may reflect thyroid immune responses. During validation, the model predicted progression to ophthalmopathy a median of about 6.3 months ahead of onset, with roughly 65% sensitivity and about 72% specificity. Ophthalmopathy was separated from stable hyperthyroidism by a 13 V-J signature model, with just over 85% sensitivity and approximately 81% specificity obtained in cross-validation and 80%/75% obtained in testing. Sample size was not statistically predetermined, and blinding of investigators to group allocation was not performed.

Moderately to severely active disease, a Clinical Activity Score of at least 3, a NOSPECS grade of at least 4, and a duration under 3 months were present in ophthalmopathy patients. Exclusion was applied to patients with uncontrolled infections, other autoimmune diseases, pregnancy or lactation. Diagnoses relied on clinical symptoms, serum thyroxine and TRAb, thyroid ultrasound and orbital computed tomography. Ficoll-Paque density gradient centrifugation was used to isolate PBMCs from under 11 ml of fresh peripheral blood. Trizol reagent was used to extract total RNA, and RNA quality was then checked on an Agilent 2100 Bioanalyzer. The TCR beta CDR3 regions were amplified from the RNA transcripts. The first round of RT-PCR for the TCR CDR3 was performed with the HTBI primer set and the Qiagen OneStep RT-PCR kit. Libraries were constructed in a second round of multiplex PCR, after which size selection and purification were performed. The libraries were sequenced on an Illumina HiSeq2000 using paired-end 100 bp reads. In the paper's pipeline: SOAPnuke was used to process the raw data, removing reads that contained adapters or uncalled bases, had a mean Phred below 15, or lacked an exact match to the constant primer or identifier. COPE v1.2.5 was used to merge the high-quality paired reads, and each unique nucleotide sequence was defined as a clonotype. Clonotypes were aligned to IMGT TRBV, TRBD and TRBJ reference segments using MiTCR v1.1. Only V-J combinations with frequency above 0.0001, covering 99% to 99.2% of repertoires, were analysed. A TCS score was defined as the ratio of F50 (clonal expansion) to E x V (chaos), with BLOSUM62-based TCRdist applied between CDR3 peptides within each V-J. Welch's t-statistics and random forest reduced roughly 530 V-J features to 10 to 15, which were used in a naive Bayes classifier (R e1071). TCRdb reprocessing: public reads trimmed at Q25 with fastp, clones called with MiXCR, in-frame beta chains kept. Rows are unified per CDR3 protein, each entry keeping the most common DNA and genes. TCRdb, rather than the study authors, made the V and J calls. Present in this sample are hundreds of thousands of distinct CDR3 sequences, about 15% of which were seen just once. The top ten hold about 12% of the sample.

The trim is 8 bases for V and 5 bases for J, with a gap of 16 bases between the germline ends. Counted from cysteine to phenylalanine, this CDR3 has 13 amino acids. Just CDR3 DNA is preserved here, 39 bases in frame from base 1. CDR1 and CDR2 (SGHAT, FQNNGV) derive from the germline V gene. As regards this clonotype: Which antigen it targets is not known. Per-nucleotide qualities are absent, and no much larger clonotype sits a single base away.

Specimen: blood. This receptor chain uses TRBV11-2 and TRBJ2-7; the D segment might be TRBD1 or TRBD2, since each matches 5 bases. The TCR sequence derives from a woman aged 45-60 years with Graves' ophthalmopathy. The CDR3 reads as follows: CASLRGDRHEQYF. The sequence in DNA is TGTGCCAGCCTCCGAGGGGACCGCCACGAGCAGTACTTC.